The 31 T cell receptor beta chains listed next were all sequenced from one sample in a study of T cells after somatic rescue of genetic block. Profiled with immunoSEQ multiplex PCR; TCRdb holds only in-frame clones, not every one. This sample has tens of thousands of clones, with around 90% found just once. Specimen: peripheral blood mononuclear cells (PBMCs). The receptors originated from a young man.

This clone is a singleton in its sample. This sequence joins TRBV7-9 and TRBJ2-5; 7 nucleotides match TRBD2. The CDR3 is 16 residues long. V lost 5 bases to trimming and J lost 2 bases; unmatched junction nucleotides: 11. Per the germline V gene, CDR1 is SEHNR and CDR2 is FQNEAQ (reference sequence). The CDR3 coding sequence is TGTGCCAGCAGCCCCGTGGGGCCCGGGAGGCAAGAGACCCAGTACTTC. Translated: CASSPVGPGRQETQYF.

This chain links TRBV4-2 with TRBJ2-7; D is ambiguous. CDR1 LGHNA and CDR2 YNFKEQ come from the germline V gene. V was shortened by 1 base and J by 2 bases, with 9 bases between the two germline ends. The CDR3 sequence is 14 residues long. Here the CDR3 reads CASSQVTETYEQYF. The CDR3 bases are TGTGCCAGCAGCCAAGTTACAGAAACCTACGAGCAGTACTTC.

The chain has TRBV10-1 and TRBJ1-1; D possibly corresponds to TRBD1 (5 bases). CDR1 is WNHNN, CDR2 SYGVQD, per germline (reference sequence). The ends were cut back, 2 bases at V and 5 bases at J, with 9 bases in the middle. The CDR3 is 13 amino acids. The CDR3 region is CASSESRGTEAFF. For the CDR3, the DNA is TGCGCCAGCAGTGAGAGTAGGGGAACTGAAGCTTTCTTT.

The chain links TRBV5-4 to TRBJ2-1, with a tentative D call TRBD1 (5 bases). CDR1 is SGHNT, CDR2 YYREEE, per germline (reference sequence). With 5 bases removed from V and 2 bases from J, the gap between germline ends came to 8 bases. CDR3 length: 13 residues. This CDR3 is CASSSTAYNEQFF. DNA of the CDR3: TGTGCCAGCAGTTCGACAGCCTACAATGAGCAGTTCTTC.

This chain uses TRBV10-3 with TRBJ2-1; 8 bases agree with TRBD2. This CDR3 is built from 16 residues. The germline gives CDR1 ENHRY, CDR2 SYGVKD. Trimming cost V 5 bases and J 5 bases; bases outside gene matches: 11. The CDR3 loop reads CAISMAGTSNHNEQFF. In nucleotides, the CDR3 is TGTGCCATCAGTATGGCCGGGACTAGTAATCACAATGAGCAGTTCTTC.

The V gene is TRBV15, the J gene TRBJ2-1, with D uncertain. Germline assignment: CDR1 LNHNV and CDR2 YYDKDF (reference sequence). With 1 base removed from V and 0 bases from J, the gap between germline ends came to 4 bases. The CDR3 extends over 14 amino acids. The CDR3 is CATSRAGSYNEQFF. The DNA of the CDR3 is TGTGCCACCAGCAGAGCCGGCTCCTACAATGAGCAGTTCTTC.

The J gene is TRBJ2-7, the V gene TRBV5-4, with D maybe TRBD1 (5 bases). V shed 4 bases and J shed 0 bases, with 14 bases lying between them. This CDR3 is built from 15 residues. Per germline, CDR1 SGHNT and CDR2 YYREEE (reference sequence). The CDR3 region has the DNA TGTGCCAGCAGCGAGGTAGGGGTTGGCTCCTACGAGCAGTACTTC. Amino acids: CASSEVGVGSYEQYF.

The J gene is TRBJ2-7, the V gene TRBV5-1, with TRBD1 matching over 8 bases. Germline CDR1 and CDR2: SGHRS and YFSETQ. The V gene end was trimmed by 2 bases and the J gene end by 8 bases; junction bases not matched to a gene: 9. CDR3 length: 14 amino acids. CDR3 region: CASSFGRGREQQYF. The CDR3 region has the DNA TGCGCCAGCAGCTTTGGCAGGGGGCGCGAACAGCAGTACTTC.

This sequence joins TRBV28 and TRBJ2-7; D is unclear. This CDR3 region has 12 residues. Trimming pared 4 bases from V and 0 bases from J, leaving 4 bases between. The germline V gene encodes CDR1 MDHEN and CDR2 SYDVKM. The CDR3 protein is CASSSSSYEQYF. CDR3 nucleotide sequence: TGTGCCAGCAGTTCAAGCTCCTACGAGCAGTACTTC.

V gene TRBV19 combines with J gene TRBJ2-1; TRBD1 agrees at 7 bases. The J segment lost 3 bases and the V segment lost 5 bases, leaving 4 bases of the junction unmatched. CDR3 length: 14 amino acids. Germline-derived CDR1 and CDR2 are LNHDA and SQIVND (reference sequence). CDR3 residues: CASSSQGDYNEQFF. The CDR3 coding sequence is TGTGCCAGTAGTTCTCAGGGGGACTACAATGAGCAGTTCTTC. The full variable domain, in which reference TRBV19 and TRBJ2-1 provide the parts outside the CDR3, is DGGITQSPKYLFRKEGQNVTLSCEQNLNHDAMYWYRQDPGQGLRLIYYSQIVNDFQKGDIAEGYSVSREKKESFPLTVTSAQKNPTAFYLCASSSQGDYNEQFFGPGTRLTVL.

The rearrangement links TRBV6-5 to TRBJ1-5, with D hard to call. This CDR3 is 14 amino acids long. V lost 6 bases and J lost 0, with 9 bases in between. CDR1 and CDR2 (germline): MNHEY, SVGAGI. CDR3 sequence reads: CASRTRYSNQPQHF. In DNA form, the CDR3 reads TGTGCCAGCAGGACAAGGTATAGCAATCAGCCCCAGCATTTT.

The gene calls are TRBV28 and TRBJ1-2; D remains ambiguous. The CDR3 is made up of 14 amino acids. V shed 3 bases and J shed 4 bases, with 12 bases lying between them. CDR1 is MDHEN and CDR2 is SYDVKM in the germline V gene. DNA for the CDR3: TGTGCCAGCAGTTTTCTTCTTGGGTCCTATGGCTACACCTTC. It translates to CASSFLLGSYGYTF.

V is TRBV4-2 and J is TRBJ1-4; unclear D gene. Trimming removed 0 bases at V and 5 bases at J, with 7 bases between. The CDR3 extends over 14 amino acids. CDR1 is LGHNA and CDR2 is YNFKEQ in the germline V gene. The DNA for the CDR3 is TGTGCCAGCAGCCAAGATCTACGGAATGAAAAACTGTTTTTT. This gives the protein CASSQDLRNEKLFF.

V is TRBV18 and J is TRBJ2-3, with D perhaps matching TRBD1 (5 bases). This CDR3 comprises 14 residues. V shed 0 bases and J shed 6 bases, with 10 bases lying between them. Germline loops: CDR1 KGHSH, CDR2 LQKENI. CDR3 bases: TGTGCCAGCTCACCACCGCCCCAGGGCGATACGCAGTATTTT. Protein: CASSPPPQGDTQYF.

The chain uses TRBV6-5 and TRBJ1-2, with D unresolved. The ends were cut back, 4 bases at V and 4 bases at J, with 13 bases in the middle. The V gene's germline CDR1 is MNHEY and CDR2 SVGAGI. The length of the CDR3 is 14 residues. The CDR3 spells CASSSSIGVYGYTF. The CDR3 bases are TGTGCCAGCAGTTCCTCGATTGGGGTCTATGGCTACACCTTC.

The CDR3 is CASSEEGRGVYQPQHF. Here the CDR3 DNA reads TGTGCCAGCAGTGAAGAGGGCAGGGGTGTCTATCAGCCCCAGCATTTT. This chain connects TRBV6-1 to TRBJ1-5; the D gene is possibly TRBD1 (6 bases). The CDR3 length is 16 residues. Trimming removed 1 base at V and 5 bases at J, with 15 bases between. The germline V gene has CDR1 MNHNS and CDR2 SASEGT.

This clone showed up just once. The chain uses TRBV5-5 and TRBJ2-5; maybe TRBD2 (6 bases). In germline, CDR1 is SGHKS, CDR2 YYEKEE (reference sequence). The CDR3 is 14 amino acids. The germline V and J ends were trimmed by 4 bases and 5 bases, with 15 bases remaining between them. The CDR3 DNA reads TGTGCCAGCAGCCGGGACCTCCGGGGGGAGACCCAGTACTTC. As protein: CASSRDLRGETQYF.

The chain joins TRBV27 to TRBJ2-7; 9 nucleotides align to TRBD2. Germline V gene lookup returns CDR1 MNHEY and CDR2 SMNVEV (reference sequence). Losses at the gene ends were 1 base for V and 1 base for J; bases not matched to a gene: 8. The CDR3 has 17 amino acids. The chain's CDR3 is CASSLLRASGASYEQYF. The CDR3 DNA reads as TGTGCCAGCAGTTTATTAAGGGCTAGCGGGGCATCCTACGAGCAGTACTTC.

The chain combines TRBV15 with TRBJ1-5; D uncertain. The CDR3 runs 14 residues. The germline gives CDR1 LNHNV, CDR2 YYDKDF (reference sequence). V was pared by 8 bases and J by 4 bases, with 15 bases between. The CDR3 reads CATEEGRENQPQHF. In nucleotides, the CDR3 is TGTGCCACCGAGGAGGGTAGGGAGAATCAGCCCCAGCATTTT.

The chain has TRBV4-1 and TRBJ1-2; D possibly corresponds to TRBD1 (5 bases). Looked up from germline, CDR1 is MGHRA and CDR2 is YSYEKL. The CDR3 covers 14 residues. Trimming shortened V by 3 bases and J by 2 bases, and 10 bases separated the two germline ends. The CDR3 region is CASSQPGQNYGYTF. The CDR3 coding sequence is TGCGCCAGCAGCCAGCCCGGACAAAACTATGGCTACACCTTC.

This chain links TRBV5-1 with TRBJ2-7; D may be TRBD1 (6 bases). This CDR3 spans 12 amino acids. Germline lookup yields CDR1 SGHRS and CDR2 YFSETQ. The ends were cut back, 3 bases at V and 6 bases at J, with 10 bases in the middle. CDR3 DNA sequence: TGCGCCAGCAGCTCACAGGGCCCCGAGCAGTACTTC. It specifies CASSSQGPEQYF.

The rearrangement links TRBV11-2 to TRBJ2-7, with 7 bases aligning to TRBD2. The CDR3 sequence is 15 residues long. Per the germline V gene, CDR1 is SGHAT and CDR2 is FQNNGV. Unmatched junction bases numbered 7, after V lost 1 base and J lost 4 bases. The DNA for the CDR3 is TGTGCCAGCAGCTTAGGCCAGGGAGGGTTTTACGAGCAGTACTTC. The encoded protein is CASSLGQGGFYEQYF.

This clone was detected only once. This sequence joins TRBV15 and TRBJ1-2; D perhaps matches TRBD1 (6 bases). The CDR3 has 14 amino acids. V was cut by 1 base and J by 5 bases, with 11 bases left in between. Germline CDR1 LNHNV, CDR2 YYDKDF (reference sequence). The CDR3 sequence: CATSRGGGAYGYTF. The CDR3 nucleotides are TGTGCCACCAGCAGAGGTGGGGGCGCGTATGGCTACACCTTC. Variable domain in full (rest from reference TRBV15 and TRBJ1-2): DAMVIQNPRYQVTQFGKPVTLSCSQTLNHNVMYWYQQKSSQAPKLLFHYYDKDFNNEADTPDNFQSRRPNTSFCFLDIRSPGLGDTAMYLCATSRGGGAYGYTFGSGTRLTVV.

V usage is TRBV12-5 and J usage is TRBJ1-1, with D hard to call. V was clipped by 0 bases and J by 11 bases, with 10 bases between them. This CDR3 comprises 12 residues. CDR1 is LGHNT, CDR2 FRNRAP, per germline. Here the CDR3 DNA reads TGTGCTAGTGGTTTGGTCATAGGGAAGGCTTTCTTT. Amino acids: CASGLVIGKAFF.

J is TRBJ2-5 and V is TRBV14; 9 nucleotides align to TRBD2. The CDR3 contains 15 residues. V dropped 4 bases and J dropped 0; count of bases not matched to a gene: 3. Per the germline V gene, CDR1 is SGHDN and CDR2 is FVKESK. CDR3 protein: CASSPSGVYQETQYF. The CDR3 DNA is TGTGCCAGCAGCCCTAGCGGGGTGTACCAAGAGACCCAGTACTTC.

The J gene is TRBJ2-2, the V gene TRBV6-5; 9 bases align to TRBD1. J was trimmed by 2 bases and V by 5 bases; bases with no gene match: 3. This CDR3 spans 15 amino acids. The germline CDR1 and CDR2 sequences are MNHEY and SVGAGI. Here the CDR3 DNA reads TGTGCCAGCAGTCTGGACAGGGGCAACACCGGGGAGCTGTTTTTT. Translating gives CASSLDRGNTGELFF.

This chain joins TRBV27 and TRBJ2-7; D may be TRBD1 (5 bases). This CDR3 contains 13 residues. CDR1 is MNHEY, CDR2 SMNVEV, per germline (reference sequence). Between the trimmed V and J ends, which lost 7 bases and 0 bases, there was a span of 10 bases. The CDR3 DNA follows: TGTGCCAGCAAAGGGGTTAACTCCTACGAGCAGTACTTC. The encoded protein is CASKGVNSYEQYF.

CDR3 DNA: TGTGCCAGCATCCCCCTCCGCGGGGGGGCTGAGCAGTTCTTC. Protein product: CASIPLRGGAEQFF. The gene calls are TRBV6-5 and TRBJ2-1, with TRBD2 matching 9 bases. Germline assignment: CDR1 MNHEY and CDR2 SVGAGI. The ends lost 7 bases at V and 9 bases at J; junction bases unmatched: 10. The CDR3 is made up of 14 amino acids.

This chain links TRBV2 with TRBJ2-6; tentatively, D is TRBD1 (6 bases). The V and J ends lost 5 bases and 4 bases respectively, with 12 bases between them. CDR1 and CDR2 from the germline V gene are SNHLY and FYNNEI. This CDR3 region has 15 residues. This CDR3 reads CASSSQGTGANVLTF. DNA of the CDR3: TGTGCCAGCAGTAGTCAGGGGACCGGGGCCAACGTCCTGACTTTC. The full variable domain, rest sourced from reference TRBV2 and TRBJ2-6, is EPEVTQTPSHQVTQMGQEVILRCVPISNHLYFYWYRQILGQKVEFLVSFYNNEISEKSEIFDDQFSVERPDGSNFTLKIRSTKLEDSAMYFCASSSQGTGANVLTFGAGSRLTVL.

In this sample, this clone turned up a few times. CDR3 sequence (DNA): TGTGCCAGCAGGGGCCGGGGCACCGGGGAGCTGTTTTTT. This translates into CASRGRGTGELFF. The gene calls are TRBV7-2 and TRBJ2-2; TRBD2 might be the D (5 bases). The CDR3 is 13 residues long. V was trimmed by 6 bases and J by 4 bases, leaving 9 bases between them. From germline, CDR1 is SGHTA and CDR2 FQGNSA.

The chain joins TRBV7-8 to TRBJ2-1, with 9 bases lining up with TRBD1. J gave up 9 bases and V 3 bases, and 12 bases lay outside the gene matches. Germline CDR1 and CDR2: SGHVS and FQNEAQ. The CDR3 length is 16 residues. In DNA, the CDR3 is TGTGCCAGCAGCTTGGGGACGGGACAGGGATCGACTGAGCAGTTCTTC. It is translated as CASSLGTGQGSTEQFF.